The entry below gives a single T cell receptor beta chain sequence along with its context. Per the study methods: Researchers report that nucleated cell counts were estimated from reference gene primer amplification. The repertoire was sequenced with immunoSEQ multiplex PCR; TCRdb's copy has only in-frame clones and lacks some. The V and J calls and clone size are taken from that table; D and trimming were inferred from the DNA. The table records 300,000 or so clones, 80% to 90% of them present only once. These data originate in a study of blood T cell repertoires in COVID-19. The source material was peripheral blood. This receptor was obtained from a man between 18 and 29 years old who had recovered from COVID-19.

CDR3 coding DNA: TGTGCCAGCAGCTCGACCACCTTAGGGCGGGGGGCGTTCTACGAGCAGTACTTC. Protein: CASSSTTLGRGAFYEQYF. J is TRBJ2-7 and V is TRBV11-2, with 8 bases matching TRBD2. CDR1 and CDR2 (germline): SGHAT, FQNNGV. V trimming: 4 bases; J trimming: 3 bases; junction bases outside the gene matches: 17. This CDR3 has 18 amino acids.